The source of this T cell receptor (beta chain) is a study of blood T cell repertoires in COVID-19 (TCRdb year 2020). In terms of the full investigation: Samples covering the acute and convalescent phases of COVID-19 were provided by collaborators in the United States, Italy and Spain. The prospective study material was composed of cDNA or gDNA derived from T cells, B-cell-depleted T cells, or PBMCs. Deeply sampled blood TCRbeta repertoires from subjects exposed to, actively infected with, or recovered from COVID-19 were included in the dataset. The repertoires were released in a freely available public database meant as a resource for research on the immune response to SARS-CoV-2. Samples were obtained from the ongoing ImmuneRACE study (first 160 participants) and from 1,254 subjects provided by 6 global collaborators. Sample metadata almost always included a de-identified subject ID, COVID-19 status, age in years and sex. Where available, HLA class I and class II types were taken from metadata supplied by the sample provider and were not determined by assay-based typing. Broad study findings and their caveats: The quantity of clinical and demographic metadata differed by source and by participant and was supplied without curation.

Taken from cysteine to phenylalanine, the CDR3 has 15 residues. The retained sequence is limited to the CDR3, 45 bases, with the frame set at the first base. The germline V gene sets CDR1 to MNHEY and CDR2 to SVGEGT. V and J are truncated by 4 bases and 4 bases respectively, leaving an intervening sequence of 11 bases. Each collaborating institution followed its own protocols to collect whole blood in K2EDTA tubes. For TCRbeta analysis, collaborators shipped samples as frozen whole blood, isolated PBMCs, or DNA extracted from either of those sample types. This clone was observed a handful of times. Its antigen remains undetermined. No per-base quality is available; no much larger clone lies one base away. TCRbeta CDR3 regions were amplified from genomic DNA by means of the immunoSEQ Assay, a bias-controlled multiplex PCR. The paper's data handling went like this. The number of nucleated cells in each sample was estimated from the amplification of reference gene primers within the assay. Sequence reads were collapsed and filtered to measure the absolute abundance of every unique TCRbeta CDR3 rearrangement. For each sample, productive Simpson clonality was calculated as the square root of Simpson's diversity index across productive rearrangements. Here the immuneACCESS table is served through TCRdb, limited to in-frame sequences with V and J called. Missing clones are a known gap in these copies; in checked studies unresolved V genes cover under half, and the rest lacks a known reason. The D gene and trimming were derived from the DNA, and the V and J assignments and clone size from that table. Counted in this sample were over 85,000 clones; about 85% of them appeared once. Together, the top ten hold roughly 12% of the sample.

This TCR was sampled from a human donor in a cohort sampled during active COVID-19. The chain couples TRBV6-2 or TRBV6-3 to TRBJ1-6, with the identity of the D gene unclear. The specimen sequenced was peripheral blood. The CDR3 region reads CASSWAGVYNSPLHF. The sequenced DNA is TGTGCCAGCAGTTGGGCAGGCGTTTATAATTCACCCCTCCACTTT.